The 29 T cell receptor beta chains below were found in one sample sequenced in a study of T cell repertoires in cytomegalovirus infection. TCRdb re-called the reads through MiXCR, storing one row per CDR3 protein. The table shows 250,000 to 300,000 distinct CDR3 sequences, with about a quarter occurring only once. The sample was PBMCs. The source of these receptors is a human donor in good health (CMV status not recorded). Some clones in this sample may be carry-over from other donors' samples.

The gene calls are TRBV5-1 and TRBJ2-3, with D perhaps TRBD1 (6 bases). The CDR3 is 15 residues long. V was cut by 4 bases and J by 1 base, with 13 bases left in between. Germline CDR1 SGHRS, CDR2 YFSETQ. CDR3 sequence: CASSDTGWGTDTQYF. The CDR3 DNA reads as TGCGCCAGCAGCGACACAGGGTGGGGCACAGATACGCAGTATTTT.

The J gene is TRBJ2-7, the V gene TRBV3-1; the D is unclear. V lost 0 bases and J lost 5, with 14 bases in between. Looked up from germline, CDR1 is LGHDT and CDR2 is YNNKEL (reference sequence). The CDR3 covers 15 residues. The CDR3 sequence: CASSQDDTPFDEQYF. CDR3 sequence (DNA): TGTGCCAGCAGCCAAGACGATACACCCTTCGACGAGCAGTACTTC.

This clonotype showed up just a few times. The V call is TRBV14, the J call TRBJ2-2, with 9 bases fitting TRBD1. Germline V gene lookup returns CDR1 SGHDN and CDR2 FVKESK. Trimming cost V 0 bases and J 4 bases; bases outside gene matches: 9. The CDR3 sequence is 18 residues long. The CDR3 protein is CASSQDYRTGDSTGELFF. CDR3 coding DNA: TGTGCCAGCAGCCAAGATTATCGGACAGGGGATAGCACCGGGGAGCTGTTTTTT. Variable domain in full (rest from reference TRBV14 and TRBJ2-2): EAGVTQFPSHSVIEKGQTVTLRCDPISGHDNLYWYRRVMGKEIKFLLHFVKESKQDESGMPNNRFLAERTGGTYSTLKVQPAELEDSGVYFCASSQDYRTGDSTGELFFGEGSRLTVL.

This clonotype has more than one count but fewer than ten. V usage is TRBV6-2 or TRBV6-3 and J usage is TRBJ2-1, with 12 nucleotides matching TRBD2. Germline CDR1 is MNHEY and CDR2 is SVGEGT. There are 15 residues in the CDR3. The J segment lost 7 bases and the V segment lost 8 bases, leaving 9 bases of the junction unmatched. CDR3 sequence reads: CASGSTSGGRNEQFF. In DNA, the CDR3 is TGTGCCAGCGGGTCGACTAGCGGGGGTCGGAATGAGCAGTTCTTC.

This clonotype was seen ten or more times. This rearrangement joins TRBV2 to TRBJ2-7, with a tentative D call TRBD2 (5 bases). This CDR3 spans 12 amino acids. Trimming removed 3 bases at V and 3 bases at J, with 6 bases between. Germline loops: CDR1 SNHLY, CDR2 FYNNEI. CDR3 nucleotides: TGTGCCAGCAGTGAGAGGGACTACGAGCAGTACTTC. It specifies CASSERDYEQYF.

At least ten counts were recorded for this clonotype. CDR3: CASSVRHEGGAREAQYF. The DNA of the CDR3 is TGTGCCAGCAGTGTCCGCCATGAGGGGGGGGCCAGGGAGGCGCAGTATTTT. The V gene is TRBV2, the J gene TRBJ2-3; tentatively, D is TRBD2 (7 bases). V was clipped by 4 bases and J by 10 bases, with 27 bases between them. The length of the CDR3 is 17 residues. Germline lookup yields CDR1 SNHLY and CDR2 FYNNEI.

This clonotype turned up a few times. The V call is TRBV6-2 or TRBV6-3, the J call TRBJ1-1; D call uncertain. CDR1 and CDR2 from the germline V gene are MNHEY and SVGEGT. The CDR3 has 12 amino acids. V shed 2 bases and J shed 5 bases, with 6 bases lying between them. The CDR3, as DNA: TGTGCCAGCAGTTACGTCGGGACTGAAGCTTTCTTT. It codes for CASSYVGTEAFF.

There are a few counts of this clonotype. The CDR3 is CSVVGGLHLSTDTQYF. The CDR3 bases are TGCAGCGTTGTCGGGGGCTTACACTTAAGCACAGATACGCAGTATTTT. The chain carries TRBV29-1 and TRBJ2-3; either TRBD1 or TRBD2 may supply D (6 bases each). The CDR3 spans 16 residues. From germline, CDR1 is SQVTM and CDR2 ANQGSEA. V lost 4 bases, J lost 0 bases, and 17 bases lay in between.

This clonotype was detected ten times or more. V usage is TRBV7-2 and J usage is TRBJ2-1; TRBD1 agrees at 8 bases. J gave up 8 bases and V 4 bases, and 4 bases lay outside the gene matches. The CDR3 extends over 13 amino acids. In germline, CDR1 is SGHTA, CDR2 FQGNSA. The CDR3 sequence: CASSSDREYEQFF. DNA for the CDR3: TGTGCCAGCAGCTCGGACAGGGAATATGAGCAGTTCTTC.

Many counts were recorded for this clonotype. J is TRBJ2-5 and V is TRBV19; weak D call: TRBD1 (6 bases). The CDR3 loop spans 16 amino acids. The V end was cut by 1 base, the J end by 1 base, with 13 bases between. The germline V gene encodes CDR1 LNHDA and CDR2 SQIVND (reference sequence). The CDR3 reads CASSIGLRGGQETQYF. The CDR3 DNA sequence: TGTGCCAGTAGTATAGGTCTTCGAGGGGGCCAAGAGACCCAGTACTTC.

The chain is built from TRBV7-2 and TRBJ2-7; 9 bases are shared with TRBD1. V was pared by 4 bases and J by 5 bases, with 3 bases of the junction left unmatched. CDR1 SGHTA and CDR2 FQGNSA come from the germline V gene. The CDR3 consists of 13 residues. CDR3 bases: TGTGCCAGCAGCTGGGACAGGGTCAACGAGCAGTACTTC. Its translation is CASSWDRVNEQYF.

The sample holds one count of this clonotype. The genes are TRBV19 and TRBJ2-4; 7 positions agree with TRBD1. This CDR3 is built from 15 residues. Trimming removed 1 base from V and 6 bases from J; junction bases left unmatched: 6. Germline V CDR1 and CDR2: LNHDA, SQIVND (reference sequence). CDR3 region: CASSIAGTDANIQYF. CDR3 sequence (DNA): TGTGCCAGTAGTATAGCCGGGACAGACGCAAACATTCAGTACTTC.

At least ten counts were recorded for this clonotype. The chain joins TRBV11-2 to TRBJ2-7; D ambiguous. V lost 0 bases to trimming and J lost 3 bases, with 12 bases between them. The CDR3 runs 15 residues. Germline V lookup: CDR1 SGHAT, CDR2 FQNNGV. CDR3 in amino acids: CASSLDQGFVYEQYF. For the CDR3, the DNA is TGTGCCAGCAGCTTAGATCAAGGGTTCGTCTACGAGCAGTACTTC.

V is TRBV9 and J is TRBJ2-7; tentative D call: TRBD1 (6 bases). The germline V and J ends were trimmed by 3 bases and 0 bases, with 13 bases remaining between them. This CDR3 contains 15 residues. Germline loops: CDR1 SGDLS, CDR2 YYNGEE. CDR3 region: CASSETGSSSYEQYF. The CDR3 nucleotides are TGTGCCAGCAGCGAGACAGGTAGCAGCTCCTACGAGCAGTACTTC.

The chain is built from TRBV20-1 and TRBJ2-5; 7 bases are shared with TRBD2. V gave up 3 bases and J gave up 11 bases; unmatched junction bases: 9. Per germline, CDR1 DFQATT and CDR2 SNEGSKA (reference sequence). The CDR3 has 12 amino acids. DNA for the CDR3: TGCAGTGCTAGTTTGGCGGGAGTATCGCAGTACTTC. Translated, it gives CSASLAGVSQYF.

V usage is TRBV6-6 and J usage is TRBJ2-6, with D unresolved. With 6 bases removed from V and 4 bases from J, the gap between germline ends came to 10 bases. CDR1 is MNHNY and CDR2 is SVGAGI in the germline V gene (reference sequence). The CDR3 totals 14 residues. CDR3 region: CASRYTEGANVLTF. The CDR3 coding sequence is TGTGCCAGCAGATACACGGAGGGGGCCAACGTCCTGACTTTC.

V is TRBV11-2 and J is TRBJ2-1; D tentatively reads TRBD1 or TRBD2 (5 bases each). CDR1 and CDR2 from the germline V gene are SGHAT and FQNNGV. The CDR3 consists of 15 residues. The V gene lost 4 bases and the J gene lost 9 bases, with 19 bases spanning the gap. DNA of the CDR3: TGTGCCAGCAGCTCCCGGGGCCCACGTGGTGGTGAGCAGTTCTTC. Protein: CASSSRGPRGGEQFF.

The chain couples TRBV5-1 to TRBJ2-1; a weak D match, TRBD1 (6 bases). V was cut by 7 bases and J by 0 bases, with 14 bases left in between. The CDR3 sequence is 15 residues long. Germline V gene lookup returns CDR1 SGHRS and CDR2 YFSETQ. The CDR3 bases are TGCGCCAGCTACTTCGGACAGAGCTCCTACAATGAGCAGTTCTTC. Translated, it gives CASYFGQSSYNEQFF.

The chain links TRBV5-1 to TRBJ2-5; weak D call: TRBD1 (6 bases). Germline V gives CDR1 SGHRS, CDR2 YFSETQ. V dropped 4 bases and J dropped 4 bases, with 14 bases sitting between them. CDR3 length: 14 amino acids. The CDR3 coding sequence is TGCGCCAGCAGCAACAGGGCTCTGGGAGAGACCCAGTACTTC. It is translated as CASSNRALGETQYF.

The V call is TRBV5-1, the J call TRBJ2-7; 8 nucleotides line up with TRBD1. V was pared by 2 bases and J by 6 bases, with 10 bases of the junction left unmatched. Germline lookup yields CDR1 SGHRS and CDR2 YFSETQ. The length of the CDR3 is 15 residues. CDR3 in DNA: TGCGCCAGCAGCTTAGGGACAGGAATGGTCGGCGAGCAGTACTTC. Its translation is CASSLGTGMVGEQYF.

This chain joins TRBV12-3 or TRBV12-4 and TRBJ2-7; D is unclear. V dropped 3 bases and J dropped 2 bases, with 8 bases sitting between them. This CDR3 spans 13 amino acids. The CDR3 loop is CASSFSHAYEQYF. The CDR3, as DNA: TGTGCCAGCAGTTTTTCCCACGCCTACGAGCAGTACTTC.

This clonotype showed up many times. The V call is TRBV7-2, the J call TRBJ2-1, with D maybe TRBD1 (5 bases). The length of the CDR3 is 17 residues. Looked up from germline, CDR1 is SGHTA and CDR2 is FQGNSA. Trimming cost V 5 bases and J 9 bases, with 26 bases left between them. The CDR3 DNA reads as TGTGCCAGCAGCCGGAACCAATTGACAGTTTCGATGACTGAGCAGTTCTTC. It specifies CASSRNQLTVSMTEQFF.

The chain uses TRBV29-1 and TRBJ2-3, with TRBD2 matching over 7 bases. Germline CDR1 is SQVTM and CDR2 is ANQGSEA. There are 15 residues in the CDR3. Trimming cost V 1 base and J 2 bases; bases outside gene matches: 6. CDR3 nucleotide sequence: TGCAGCGTTGAAGGTGGACTAGTCCCCACAGATACGCAGTATTTT. Translation gives CSVEGGLVPTDTQYF.

In its sample, this clonotype was seen a few times. The chain joins TRBV7-2 to TRBJ2-7; TRBD2 aligns across 14 bases. The J segment lost 5 bases and the V segment lost 0 bases, leaving 9 bases of the junction unmatched. This CDR3 is built from 18 residues. CDR1 and CDR2 from the germline V gene are SGHTA and FQGNSA. CDR3 DNA: TGTGCCAGCAGCTTAGCGCGGGGGACTAGCGGGAGTGTTCACGAGCAGTACTTC. Translating it yields CASSLARGTSGSVHEQYF.

J is TRBJ2-3 and V is TRBV5-1; a possible D gene is TRBD1 (6 bases). CDR1 and CDR2 from the germline V gene are SGHRS and YFSETQ. V was clipped by 5 bases and J by 1 base, with 11 bases between them. This CDR3 comprises 14 residues. The CDR3: CASRLRGGTDTQYF. The CDR3 coding sequence is TGCGCCAGCAGACTCAGGGGCGGCACAGATACGCAGTATTTT.

The chain uses TRBV28 and TRBJ2-4, with no clear D. This CDR3 contains 17 residues. Germline CDR1 and CDR2: MDHEN and SYDVKM. Trimming stripped 1 base from V and 3 bases from J, with 16 bases between. The CDR3 loop reads CASSLSRREGGKNIQYF. CDR3 in DNA: TGTGCCAGCAGTTTATCCCGGCGTGAAGGTGGCAAAAACATTCAGTACTTC. Full variable domain (remainder filled in from reference TRBV28 and TRBJ2-4): DVKVTQSSRYLVKRTGEKVFLECVQDMDHENMFWYRQDPGLGLRLIYFSYDVKMKEKGDIPEGYSVSREKKERFSLILESASTNQTSMYLCASSLSRREGGKNIQYFGAGTRLSVL.

This clonotype has only a few counts. The chain couples TRBV6-1 to TRBJ2-1, with 15 bases identical to TRBD2. Trimming took 4 bases from V and 0 from J; bases not matched to a gene: 7. The CDR3 runs to 19 residues. CDR1 is MNHNS, CDR2 SASEGT, per germline. This chain's CDR3 is CASSARTSGGGSSYNEQFF. Here the CDR3 DNA reads TGTGCCAGCAGTGCCCGGACTAGCGGGGGGGGTAGCTCCTACAATGAGCAGTTCTTC.

This clonotype was picked up one time. The gene calls are TRBV30 and TRBJ1-5; D is possibly TRBD1 (5 bases). V dropped 4 bases and J dropped 4 bases, with 11 bases sitting between them. The V gene's germline CDR1 is GTSNPN and CDR2 SVGIG (reference sequence). This CDR3 spans 13 amino acids. In nucleotides, the CDR3 is TGTGCCTGGAATCGGGCAGGGAATCAGCCCCAGCATTTT. This encodes CAWNRAGNQPQHF. The whole variable domain, remainder taken from reference TRBV30 and TRBJ1-5, is SQTIHQWPATLVQPVGSPLSLECTVEGTSNPNLYWYRQAAGRGLQLLFYSVGIGQISSEVPQNLSASRPQDRQFILSSKKLLLSDSGFYLCAWNRAGNQPQHFGDGTRLSIL.

Many counts were recorded for this clonotype. The gene calls are TRBV7-2 and TRBJ1-5; D ambiguous. The CDR3 totals 13 residues. Looked up from germline, CDR1 is SGHTA and CDR2 is FQGNSA. Trimming pared 2 bases from V and 4 bases from J, leaving 6 bases between. In DNA, the CDR3 is TGTGCCAGCAGCTTAAGGTTAAATCAGCCCCAGCATTTT. Its protein product is CASSLRLNQPQHF.